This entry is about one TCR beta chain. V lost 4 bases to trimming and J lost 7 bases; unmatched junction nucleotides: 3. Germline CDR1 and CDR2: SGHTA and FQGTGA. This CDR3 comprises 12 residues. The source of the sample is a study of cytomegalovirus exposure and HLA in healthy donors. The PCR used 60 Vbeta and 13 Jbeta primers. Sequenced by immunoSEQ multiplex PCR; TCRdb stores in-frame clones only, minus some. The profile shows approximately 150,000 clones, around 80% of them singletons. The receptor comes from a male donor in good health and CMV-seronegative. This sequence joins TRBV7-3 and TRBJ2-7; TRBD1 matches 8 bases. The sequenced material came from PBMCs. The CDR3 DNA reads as TGTGCCAGCAGCTCACAGGGGGAGGAGCAGTACTTC. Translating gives CASSSQGEEQYF.